This T cell receptor (beta chain) was obtained from a study of T cell changes during pregnancy in multiple sclerosis. The table came from immunoSEQ multiplex PCR; TCRdb's copy has only in-frame clones and leaves some out. The sample comprises about 61,000 clones, about 90% of which are singletons, and approximately 1% rests with the top ten. The CDR3 runs to 14 residues. Germline lookup yields CDR1 GTSNPN and CDR2 SVGIG (reference sequence). V lost 4 bases and J 4 bases, leaving 14 bases between the germline ends. The TCR was taken from a female donor in good health, enrolled as a control in a pregnancy study. The specimen comprised peripheral blood, sampled in the first trimester of pregnancy. The chain employs TRBV30 and TRBJ1-3; weak D call: TRBD1 (5 bases). The CDR3 loop reads CAWTPLGQGNTIYF. CDR3 nucleotide sequence: TGTGCCTGGACCCCCCTGGGGCAAGGAAACACCATATATTTT.